This TCR beta chain comes out of a study of shared clonotypes between healthy human individuals (dated by TCRdb to the early 2020s). The study in broad terms: The cohort included three men and a couple of women between 18 and 49 years of age. Per donor, three plates each were used for CD4 naive and CD4 memory, two for CD8 naive, and one for CD8 memory. The study deeply sequenced blood TCR repertoires of about five healthy adults to estimate repertoire size and the extent of clonotype sharing between individuals. To increase sequencing depth and limit assay-specific biases, TCR repertoire library preparation and sequencing were carried out by different laboratories using diverse techniques. Between about 0.85 and 10 billion PBMCs per donor were obtained by leukapheresis.

As for this clone: Its antigen remains undetermined. Base qualities were left out, and no much larger clone turns up one base away.

TCR CDR3 regions were amplified from genomic DNA by multiplex PCR using the deep immunoSEQ assay. Extracted genomic DNA from each cell subset was distributed evenly across all wells of several immunoSEQ 96-well plates, and each plate was treated as a replicate. Each replicate PCR for sorted subsets received about 220 ng genomic DNA, equal to tens of thousands of T cell genomes. Purified libraries were measured with a Qubit 3.0 fluorometer, size-checked on a Bioanalyzer 2100, and measured again with the KAPA Library Quantification kit. A separate single-read 150-cycle Illumina NextSeq 550 flow cell was used to sequence each immunoSEQ 96-well plate. The original pipeline was this. Because only junctional sequences without quality scores were contained in the immunoSEQ output, filtering matching that applied to full-length reads could not be performed. Sequences were annotated with PyIR, a Python wrapper for IgBLAST v1.9, and V/J genes and CDR3 were assigned using IMGT germline references. Reads were removed for weak V/J assignments (E-value above 1e-6), missing CDR3, stop codons, out-of-frame junctions, or ambiguous translated residues. A V3J clonotype was defined by an identical inferred V gene, J gene, and CDR3 amino acid sequence. Percentage overlap between repertoires was computed as shared unique clonotypes divided by the size of the smaller repertoire. Richness of each repertoire was evaluated using RTK rarefaction, the Chao1 estimator, and Recon v2.1 estimates of unobserved clonotypes. For all TCRbeta clonotypes obtained by the gDNA method from several donors, generation probabilities were computed with OLGA. Imported from immuneACCESS, the table was reduced by TCRdb to in-frame sequences with V and J called. These copies leave out some clones; in studies compared against another copy, an unresolved V gene accounts for under half, and the cause of the remainder is not known. V and J calls and clone size are given by that table; D and trimming were obtained from the DNA. The sample data list approximately 2.3 million clones, and approximately 93% of these were observed just once. Jointly, the top ten make up about 0.37% of the sample.

Donors were healthy HIV-negative adults with no recently reported acute infections or vaccinations. Only Caucasian adults living in Nashville, Tennessee, USA were represented among the donors. Magnetic negative selection was used to enrich CD4+ T cells, after which naive cells were positively selected on CD45RA and the negative fraction became the memory subset. Blood was collected by leukapheresis, and PBMCs were isolated by Ficoll-Histopaque density gradient centrifugation and then cryopreserved in liquid nitrogen vapor phase. Analytical flow cytometry was used to check the purity and quantity of every magnetically sorted T cell population. Genomic DNA was isolated from each sorted fraction and quantified by UV absorbance on a Nanodrop 2000c. The paper as a whole reports these results and caveats: Sampling was restricted to blood, and TCR repertoires in tissues likely differ from the TCR repertoires found in blood. Sharing across a handful of donors was observed for roughly 5% of naive CD4, less than 4% of naive CD8, 2% to 2.5% of memory CD4, and roughly 0.4% of memory CD8 clonotypes. Based on pairwise subsampling, the degree of clonotype sharing among donors was expected to be affected by sequencing depth. The genetic and exposure-history diversity represented was limited by the small number of donors. Rarefaction of sorted-subset datasets indicated incomplete sequencing despite the large sequencing depth. Naive subsets generally had larger estimated clonotype richness than memory subsets did. Compared with non-shared clonotypes, the clonotypes found in all four sorted-subset donors had higher generation probabilities.

From the germline V gene, CDR1 is LGHNA and CDR2 is YSLEER. V was cut back by 4 bases and J by 1 base, leaving a gap of 9 bases between them. The CDR3 numbers 14 residues from cysteine through phenylalanine. The sequence is cut down to CDR3 DNA, 42 bases in frame from base 1. The sequence derives from a man aged 18 to 29 in good health. Some clones in this sample may be carry-over from other donors' samples. The sequenced material came from naive CD4+ T cells from PBMCs. The cell subset or site label, read with the paper, signifies: CD45RA+ positively selected. The sequence is built from TRBV4-3 and TRBJ2-3; there is no confident call for the D gene. The DNA sequence is TGCGCCAGCAGCCTCGAGAAGGGCACAGATACGCAGTATTTT. Its translation is CASSLEKGTDTQYF.